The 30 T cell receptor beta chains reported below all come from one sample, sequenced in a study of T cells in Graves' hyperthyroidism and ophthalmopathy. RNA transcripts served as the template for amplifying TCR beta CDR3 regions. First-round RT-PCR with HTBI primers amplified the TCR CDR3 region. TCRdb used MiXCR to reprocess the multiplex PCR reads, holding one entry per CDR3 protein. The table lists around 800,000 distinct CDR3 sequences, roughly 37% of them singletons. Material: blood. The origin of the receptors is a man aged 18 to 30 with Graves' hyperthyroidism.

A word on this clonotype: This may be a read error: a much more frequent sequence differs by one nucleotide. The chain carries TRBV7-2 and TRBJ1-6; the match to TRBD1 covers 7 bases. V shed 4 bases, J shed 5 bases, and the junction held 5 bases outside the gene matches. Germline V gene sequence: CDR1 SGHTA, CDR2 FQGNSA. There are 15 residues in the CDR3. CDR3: CASSSGGTDNSPLHF. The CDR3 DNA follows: TGTGCCAGCAGCTCCGGGGGGACAGATAATTCACCCCTCCACTTT.

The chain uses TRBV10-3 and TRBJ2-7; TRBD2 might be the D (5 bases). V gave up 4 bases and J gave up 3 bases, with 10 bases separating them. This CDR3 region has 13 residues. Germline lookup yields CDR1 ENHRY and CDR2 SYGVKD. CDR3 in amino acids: CAISGSEGYEQYF. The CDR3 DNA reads TGTGCCATCAGTGGGTCAGAGGGCTACGAGCAGTACTTC.

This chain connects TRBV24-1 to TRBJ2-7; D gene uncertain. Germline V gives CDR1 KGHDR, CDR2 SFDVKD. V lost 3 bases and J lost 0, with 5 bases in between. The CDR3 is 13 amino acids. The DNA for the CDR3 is TGTGCCACCAGTGATGGGGACTCCTACGAGCAGTACTTC. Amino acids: CATSDGDSYEQYF.

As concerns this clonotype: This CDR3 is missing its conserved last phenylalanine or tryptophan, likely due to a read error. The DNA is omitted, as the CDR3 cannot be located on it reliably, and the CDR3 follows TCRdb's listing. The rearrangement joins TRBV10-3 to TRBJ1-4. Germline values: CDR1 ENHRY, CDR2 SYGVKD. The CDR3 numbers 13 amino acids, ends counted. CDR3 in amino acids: CAISESTRAGLDY.

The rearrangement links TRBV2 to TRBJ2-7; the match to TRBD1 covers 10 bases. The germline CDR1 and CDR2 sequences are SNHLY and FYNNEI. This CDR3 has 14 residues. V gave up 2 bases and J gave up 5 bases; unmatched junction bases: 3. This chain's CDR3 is CASSESGTGDEQYF. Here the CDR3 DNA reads TGTGCCAGCAGTGAAAGCGGGACAGGGGACGAGCAGTACTTC.

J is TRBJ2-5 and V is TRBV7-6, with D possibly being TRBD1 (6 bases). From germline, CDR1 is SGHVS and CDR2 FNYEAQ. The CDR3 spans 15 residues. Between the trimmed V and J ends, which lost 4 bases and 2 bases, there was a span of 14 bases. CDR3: CASSSNRRGQETQYF. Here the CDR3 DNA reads TGTGCCAGCAGCTCTAACCGCAGGGGACAAGAGACCCAGTACTTC.

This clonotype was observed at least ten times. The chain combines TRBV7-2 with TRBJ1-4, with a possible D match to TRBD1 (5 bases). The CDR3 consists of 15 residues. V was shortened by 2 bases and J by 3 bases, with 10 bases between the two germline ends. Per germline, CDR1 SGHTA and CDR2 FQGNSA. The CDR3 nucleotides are TGTGCCAGCAGCTTAAGGGGCAGGGCTAATGAAAAACTGTTTTTT. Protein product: CASSLRGRANEKLFF. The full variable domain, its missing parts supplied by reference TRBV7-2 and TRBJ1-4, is GAGVSQSPSNKVTEKGKDVELRCDPISGHTALYWYRQSLGQGLEFLIYFQGNSAPDKSGLPSDRFSAERTGGSVSTLTIQRTQQEDSAVYLCASSLRGRANEKLFFGSGTQLSVL.

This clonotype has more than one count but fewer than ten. CDR3 sequence: CASSLMRGNNEKLFF. The CDR3, as DNA: TGTGCCAGCAGCTTAATGAGGGGCAATAATGAAAAACTGTTTTTT. This chain uses TRBV11-3 with TRBJ1-4, with D possibly being TRBD1 (5 bases). From germline, CDR1 is SGHNT and CDR2 YENEEA. V gave up 2 bases and J gave up 4 bases, with 11 bases separating them. The CDR3 spans 15 residues.

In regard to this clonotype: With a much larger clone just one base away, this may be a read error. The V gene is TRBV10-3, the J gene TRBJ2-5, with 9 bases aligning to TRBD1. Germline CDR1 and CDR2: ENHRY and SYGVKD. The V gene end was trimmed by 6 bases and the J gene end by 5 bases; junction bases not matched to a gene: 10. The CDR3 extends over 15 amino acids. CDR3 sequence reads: CAISAQYRGPETQYF. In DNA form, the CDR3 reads TGTGCCATCAGCGCACAGTACAGGGGGCCGGAGACCCAGTACTTC.

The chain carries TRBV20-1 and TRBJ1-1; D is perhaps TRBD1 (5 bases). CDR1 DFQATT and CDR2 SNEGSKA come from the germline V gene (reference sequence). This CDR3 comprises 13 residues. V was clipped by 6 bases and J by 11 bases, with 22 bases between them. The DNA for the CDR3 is TGCAGTGCGGACCGGGACTCGACGCTGGGGGCTTTCTTT. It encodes CSADRDSTLGAFF.

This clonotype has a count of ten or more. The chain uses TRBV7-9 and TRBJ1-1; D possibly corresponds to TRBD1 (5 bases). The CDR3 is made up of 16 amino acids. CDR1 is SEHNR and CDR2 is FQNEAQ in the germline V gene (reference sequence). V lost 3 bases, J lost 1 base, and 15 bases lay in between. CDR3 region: CASSFPSDSGNTEAFF. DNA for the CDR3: TGTGCCAGCAGCTTCCCCTCCGACAGTGGGAACACTGAAGCTTTCTTT.

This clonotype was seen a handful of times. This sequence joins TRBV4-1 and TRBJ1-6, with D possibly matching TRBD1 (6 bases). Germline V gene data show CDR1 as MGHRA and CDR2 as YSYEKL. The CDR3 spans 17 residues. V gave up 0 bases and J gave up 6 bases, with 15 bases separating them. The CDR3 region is CASSQDRRGASNSPLHF. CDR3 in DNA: TGCGCCAGCAGCCAAGATAGGAGGGGGGCCTCTAATTCACCCCTCCACTTT.

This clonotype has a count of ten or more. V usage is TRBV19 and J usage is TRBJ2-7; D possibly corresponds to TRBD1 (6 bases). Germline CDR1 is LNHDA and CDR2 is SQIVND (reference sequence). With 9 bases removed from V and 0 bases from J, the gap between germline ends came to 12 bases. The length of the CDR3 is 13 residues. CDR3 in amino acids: CASSPGHSYEQYF. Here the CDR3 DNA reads TGTGCCAGCAGCCCGGGACACTCCTACGAGCAGTACTTC.

CDR3 in DNA: TGTGCCACCGAAGCTAGCCACGGTCCTGCCGAGCAGTACTTC. Translated: CATEASHGPAEQYF. This chain links TRBV28 with TRBJ2-7, with a possible D match to TRBD2 (5 bases). The CDR3 loop spans 14 amino acids. Per the germline V gene, CDR1 is MDHEN and CDR2 is SYDVKM. V shed 10 bases and J shed 6 bases, with 22 bases lying between them.

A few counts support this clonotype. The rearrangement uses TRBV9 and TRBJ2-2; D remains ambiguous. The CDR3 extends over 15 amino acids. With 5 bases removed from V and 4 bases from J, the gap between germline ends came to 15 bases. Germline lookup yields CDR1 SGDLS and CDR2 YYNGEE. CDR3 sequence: CASSISSPGTGELFF. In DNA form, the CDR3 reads TGTGCCAGCAGTATTAGTTCCCCCGGCACCGGGGAGCTGTTTTTT.

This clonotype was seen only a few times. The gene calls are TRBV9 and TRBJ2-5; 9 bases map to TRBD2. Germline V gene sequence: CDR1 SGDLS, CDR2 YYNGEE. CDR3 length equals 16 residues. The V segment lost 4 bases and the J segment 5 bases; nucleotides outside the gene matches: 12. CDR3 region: CASSPEEGLALETQYF. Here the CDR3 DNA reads TGTGCCAGCAGCCCAGAGGAGGGACTAGCTTTGGAGACCCAGTACTTC.

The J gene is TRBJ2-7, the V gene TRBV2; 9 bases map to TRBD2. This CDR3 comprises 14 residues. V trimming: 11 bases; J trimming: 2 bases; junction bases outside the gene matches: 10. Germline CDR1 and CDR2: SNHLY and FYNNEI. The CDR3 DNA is TGTGCCGGTGTAGCGGGAGAAATCCCCTACGAGCAGTACTTC. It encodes CAGVAGEIPYEQYF.

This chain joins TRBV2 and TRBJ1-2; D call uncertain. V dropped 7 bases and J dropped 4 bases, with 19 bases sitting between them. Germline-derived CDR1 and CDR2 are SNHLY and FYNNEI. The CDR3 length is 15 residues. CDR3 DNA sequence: TGTGCCAGCACCCGGACGGGATCCGAATTCTATGGCTACACCTTC. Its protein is CASTRTGSEFYGYTF.

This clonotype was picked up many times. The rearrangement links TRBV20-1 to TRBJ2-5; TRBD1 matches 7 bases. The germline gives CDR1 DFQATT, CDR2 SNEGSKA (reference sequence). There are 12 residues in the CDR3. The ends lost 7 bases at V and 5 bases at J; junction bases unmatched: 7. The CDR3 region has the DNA TGCAGTGAGACAGGGCCTGAGGAGACCCAGTACTTC. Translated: CSETGPEETQYF.

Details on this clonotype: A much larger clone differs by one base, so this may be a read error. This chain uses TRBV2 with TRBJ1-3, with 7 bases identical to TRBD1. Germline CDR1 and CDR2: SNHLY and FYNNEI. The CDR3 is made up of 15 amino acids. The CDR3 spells CASSEEGAEGNTTYF. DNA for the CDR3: TGTGCCAGCAGTGAGGAGGGGGCAGAGGGAAACACCACATATTTT.

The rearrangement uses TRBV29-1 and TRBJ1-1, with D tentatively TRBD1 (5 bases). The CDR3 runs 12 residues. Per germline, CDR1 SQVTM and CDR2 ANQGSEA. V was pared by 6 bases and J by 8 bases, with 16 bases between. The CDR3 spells CSVGTGGREAFF. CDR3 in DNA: TGCAGCGTCGGGACCGGCGGGAGAGAAGCTTTCTTT.

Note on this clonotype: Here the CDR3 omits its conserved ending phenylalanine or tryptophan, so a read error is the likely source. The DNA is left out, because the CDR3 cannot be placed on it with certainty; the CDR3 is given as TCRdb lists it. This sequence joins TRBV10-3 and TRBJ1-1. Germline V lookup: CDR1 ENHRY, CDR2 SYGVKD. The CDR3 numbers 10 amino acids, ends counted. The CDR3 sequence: CAISESTDIS.

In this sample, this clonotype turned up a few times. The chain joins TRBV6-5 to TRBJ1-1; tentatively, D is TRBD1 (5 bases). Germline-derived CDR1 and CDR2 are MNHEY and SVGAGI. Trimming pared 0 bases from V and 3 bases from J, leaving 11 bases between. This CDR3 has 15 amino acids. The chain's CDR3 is CASSYSGGADTEAFF. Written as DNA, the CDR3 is TGTGCCAGCAGTTACTCGGGGGGAGCGGACACTGAAGCTTTCTTT.

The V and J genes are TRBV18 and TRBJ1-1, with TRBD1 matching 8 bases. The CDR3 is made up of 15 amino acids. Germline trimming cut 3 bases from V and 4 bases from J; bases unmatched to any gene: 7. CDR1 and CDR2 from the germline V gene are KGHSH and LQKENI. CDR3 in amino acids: CASSPEGQGSTEAFF. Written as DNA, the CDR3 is TGTGCCAGCTCACCCGAAGGACAGGGAAGCACTGAAGCTTTCTTT. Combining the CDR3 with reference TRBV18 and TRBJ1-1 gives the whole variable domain NAGVMQNPRHLVRRRGQEARLRCSPMKGHSHVYWYRQLPEEGLKFMVYLQKENIIDESGMPKERFSAEFPKEGPSILRIQQVVRGDSAAYFCASSPEGQGSTEAFFGQGTRLTVV.

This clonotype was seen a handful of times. CDR3 DNA: TGCAGCGTTGAGAGTTCCGGGTTGAACACTGAAGCTTTCTTT. It specifies CSVESSGLNTEAFF. The rearrangement links TRBV29-1 to TRBJ1-1; D is unresolved. V was clipped by 3 bases and J by 0 bases, with 11 bases between them. The CDR3 totals 14 residues. Germline CDR1 SQVTM, CDR2 ANQGSEA. The full variable domain, with the rest looked up from reference TRBV29-1 and TRBJ1-1, is SAVISQKPSRDICQRGTSLTIQCQVDSQVTMMFWYRQQPGQSLTLIATANQGSEATYESGFVIDKFPISRPNLTFSTLTVSNMSPEDSSIYLCSVESSGLNTEAFFGQGTRLTVV.

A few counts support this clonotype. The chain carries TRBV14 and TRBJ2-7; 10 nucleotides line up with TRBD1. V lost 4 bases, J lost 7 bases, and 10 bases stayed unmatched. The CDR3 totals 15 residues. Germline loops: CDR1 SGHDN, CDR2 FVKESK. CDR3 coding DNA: TGTGCCAGCAGCCTCGGGACAGGGGAGGGCTGGGAGCAGTACTTC. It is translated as CASSLGTGEGWEQYF. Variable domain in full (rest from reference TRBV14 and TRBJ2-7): EAGVTQFPSHSVIEKGQTVTLRCDPISGHDNLYWYRRVMGKEIKFLLHFVKESKQDESGMPNNRFLAERTGGTYSTLKVQPAELEDSGVYFCASSLGTGEGWEQYFGPGTRLTVT.

The chain's CDR3 is CASSPRTGELPRPQHF. CDR3 coding DNA: TGTGCCAGCAGCCCCCGGACAGGGGAACTCCCGAGGCCCCAGCATTTT. The V call is TRBV9, the J call TRBJ1-5; 9 bases are shared with TRBD1. The CDR3 runs 16 residues. CDR1 SGDLS and CDR2 YYNGEE come from the germline V gene. V shed 4 bases and J 9 bases; nucleotides not matched to a gene: 14.

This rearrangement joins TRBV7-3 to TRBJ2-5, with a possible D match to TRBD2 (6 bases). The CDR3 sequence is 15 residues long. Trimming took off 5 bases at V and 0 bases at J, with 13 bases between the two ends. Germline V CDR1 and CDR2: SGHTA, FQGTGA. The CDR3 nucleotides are TGTGCCAGCAGCCGTAAGGGCGGGAACCAAGAGACCCAGTACTTC. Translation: CASSRKGGNQETQYF.

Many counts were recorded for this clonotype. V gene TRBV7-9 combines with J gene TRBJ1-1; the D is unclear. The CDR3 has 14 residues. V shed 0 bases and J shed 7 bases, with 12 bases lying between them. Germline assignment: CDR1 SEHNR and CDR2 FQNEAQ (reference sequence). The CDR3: CASSLAGPPIEAFF. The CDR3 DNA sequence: TGTGCCAGCAGCTTAGCGGGCCCCCCGATTGAAGCTTTCTTT.

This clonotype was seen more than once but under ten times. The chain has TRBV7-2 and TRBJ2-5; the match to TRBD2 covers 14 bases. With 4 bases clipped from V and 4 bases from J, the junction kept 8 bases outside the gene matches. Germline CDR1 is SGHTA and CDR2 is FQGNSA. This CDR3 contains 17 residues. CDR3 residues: CASSSNLGLAGGETQYF. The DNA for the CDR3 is TGTGCCAGCAGCTCCAACCTTGGACTAGCGGGAGGAGAGACCCAGTACTTC.